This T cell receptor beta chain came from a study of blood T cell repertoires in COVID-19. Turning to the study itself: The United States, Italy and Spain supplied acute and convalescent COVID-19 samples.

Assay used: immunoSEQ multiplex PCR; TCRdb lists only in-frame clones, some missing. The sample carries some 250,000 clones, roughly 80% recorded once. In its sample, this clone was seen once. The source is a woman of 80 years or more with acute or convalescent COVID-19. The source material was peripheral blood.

CDR3 region: CASSDESTGPGGAFF. The CDR3 DNA reads as TGTGCCAGCAGTGATGAATCTACAGGCCCAGGTGGAGCTTTCTTT. The chain combines TRBV6-1 with TRBJ1-1; D possibly corresponds to TRBD1 (5 bases). Deletions cut 3 bases from V and 10 bases from J, with 21 bases between. Germline V gene data show CDR1 as MNHNS and CDR2 as SASEGT. The CDR3 extends over 15 amino acids.